Below are 9 T cell receptor beta chains sequenced from a single sample in a study of cytomegalovirus exposure and HLA in healthy donors. This PCR relied on a set of 60 Vbeta primers and 13 Jbeta primers. Clones were sequenced by immunoSEQ multiplex PCR, and TCRdb holds only the in-frame ones, with some missing. The sample consists of under 150,000 clones, 67% of them appearing once. The sample comprised PBMCs. All receptors derive from a young man in good health and CMV-seropositive.

The CDR3 sequence: CASRPRGQGMYTF. CDR3 coding DNA: TGTGCCAGCAGGCCCCGGGGACAGGGGATGTACACCTTC. This chain joins TRBV9 and TRBJ1-2, with TRBD1 matching over 10 bases. The CDR3 totals 13 residues. Germline values: CDR1 SGDLS, CDR2 YYNGEE. The V and J ends lost 5 bases and 11 bases, in that order; junction bases with no gene match: 9. Complete variable domain (other parts from reference TRBV9 and TRBJ1-2): DSGVTQTPKHLITATGQRVTLRCSPRSGDLSVYWYQQSLDQGLQFLIQYYNGEERAKGNILERFSAQQFPDLHSELNLSSLELGDSALYFCASRPRGQGMYTFGSGTRLTVV.

A remark on this clone: Germline and junction disagree at one end, which may indicate a read error. The chain couples TRBV5-1 to TRBJ2-3, with TRBD2 matching over 7 bases. The CDR3 loop spans 15 amino acids. The V gene's germline CDR1 is SGHRS and CDR2 YFSETQ. CDR3 residues: CTSSLETSGTDTQYF. DNA for the CDR3: TGCACCAGCAGCTTGGAAACTAGCGGCACAGATACGCAGTATTTT.

The chain has TRBV5-1 and TRBJ2-3; TRBD1 matches at 7 bases. Germline lookup yields CDR1 SGHRS and CDR2 YFSETQ. The CDR3 has 15 residues. Germline trimming cut 4 bases from V and 3 bases from J; bases unmatched to any gene: 8. The CDR3 DNA reads TGCGCCAGCAGCGGGCACAGGGGAAATACAGATACGCAGTATTTT. Protein product: CASSGHRGNTDTQYF.

The rearrangement links TRBV5-4 to TRBJ2-1; 7 bases align to TRBD1. The CDR3 has 13 residues. V shed 1 base, J shed 9 bases, and the junction held 4 bases outside the gene matches. The germline CDR1 and CDR2 sequences are SGHNT and YYREEE (reference sequence). The CDR3 DNA follows: TGTGCCAGCAGCTTGACAGGGGTTGGTGAGCAGTTCTTC. Protein sequence: CASSLTGVGEQFF.

The genes are TRBV4-1 and TRBJ1-1; 8 bases agree with TRBD1. The germline V gene has CDR1 MGHRA and CDR2 YSYEKL. The CDR3 has 17 amino acids. V shed 0 bases, J shed 1 base, and the junction held 7 bases outside the gene matches. The CDR3 reads CASSQDLGQASNTEAFF. The CDR3 coding sequence is TGCGCCAGCAGCCAAGATCTGGGACAGGCTTCGAACACTGAAGCTTTCTTT.

This chain connects TRBV11-2 to TRBJ1-2; TRBD1 matches at 9 bases. In germline, CDR1 is SGHAT, CDR2 FQNNGV. V lost 1 base and J lost 1; bases outside the gene matches: 7. The CDR3 covers 17 residues. This chain's CDR3 is CASSLGTGGLLNYGYTF. For the CDR3, the DNA is TGTGCCAGCAGCTTAGGTACAGGGGGCCTCCTTAACTATGGCTACACCTTC. The whole variable domain, remainder taken from reference TRBV11-2 and TRBJ1-2, is EAGVAQSPRYKIIEKRQSVAFWCNPISGHATLYWYQQILGQGPKLLIQFQNNGVVDDSQLPKDRFSAERLKGVDSTLKIQPAKLEDSAVYLCASSLGTGGLLNYGYTFGSGTRLTVV.

The rearrangement joins TRBV5-5 to TRBJ1-5; TRBD1 might be the D (6 bases). The CDR3 extends over 14 amino acids. V was pared by 0 bases and J by 4 bases, with 8 bases between. CDR1 is SGHKS and CDR2 is YYEKEE in the germline V gene (reference sequence). CDR3 coding DNA: TGTGCCAGCAGCTTGGGACAGGAAAATCAGCCCCAGCATTTT. Translated, it gives CASSLGQENQPQHF.

The chain has TRBV11-2 and TRBJ1-1; TRBD1 is a possible D gene (6 bases). V lost 1 base to trimming and J lost 4 bases, with 10 bases between them. Per germline, CDR1 SGHAT and CDR2 FQNNGV. The CDR3 length is 14 residues. CDR3 in amino acids: CASSLVSRGTEAFF. CDR3 DNA sequence: TGTGCCAGCAGCTTAGTGTCCAGGGGCACTGAAGCTTTCTTT.

CDR3 DNA: TGTGCCAGTAGTATTACGGCGGGGACTGAAGCTTTCTTT. This translates into CASSITAGTEAFF. The chain joins TRBV19 to TRBJ1-1; D not certain. Trimming removed 3 bases from V and 5 bases from J, with 10 bases in between. Germline CDR1 and CDR2: LNHDA and SQIVND (reference sequence). CDR3 size: 13 residues.